This TCR beta chain appears in the sequencing data of a study of blood T cells in healthy people across ages. Worth noting for this clonotype: Its antigen is as yet unknown.

Using a J-beta primer mix together with a sample-barcoded 5' primer, a second PCR was run for roughly 6 to 12 cycles. Each CDR3 protein is one row after TCRdb ran MiXCR on the 5' RACE reads. The sample includes about 730,000 distinct CDR3 sequences, roughly 41% of them seen just once. Study-wide results and limits: Aged donors had fewer naive CD4+ cells and lower diversity than long-lived donors.

The germline gives CDR1 LGHDT, CDR2 YNNKEL (reference sequence). CDR3 length: 16 residues. V gave up 3 bases and J gave up 3 bases; unmatched junction bases: 6. This TCR was recovered from a woman in her fifties or sixties in good health. The genes are TRBV3-1 and TRBJ2-1, with TRBD2 matching 9 bases. Specimen: blood. CDR3: CASSQGGGAVYNEQFF. The CDR3, as DNA: TGTGCCAGCAGCCAGGGCGGGGGGGCAGTCTACAATGAGCAGTTCTTC.